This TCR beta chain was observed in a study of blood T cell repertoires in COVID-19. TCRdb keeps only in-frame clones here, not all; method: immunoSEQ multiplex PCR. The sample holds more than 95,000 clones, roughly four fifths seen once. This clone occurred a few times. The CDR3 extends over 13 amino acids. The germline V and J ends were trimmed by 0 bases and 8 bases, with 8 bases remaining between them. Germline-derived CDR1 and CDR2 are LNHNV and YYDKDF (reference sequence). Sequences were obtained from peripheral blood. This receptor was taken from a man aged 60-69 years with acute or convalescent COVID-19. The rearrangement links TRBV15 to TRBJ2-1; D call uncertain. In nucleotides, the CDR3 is TGTGCCACCAGCAGAGATCGGGTGGATGAGCAGTTCTTC. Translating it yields CATSRDRVDEQFF.